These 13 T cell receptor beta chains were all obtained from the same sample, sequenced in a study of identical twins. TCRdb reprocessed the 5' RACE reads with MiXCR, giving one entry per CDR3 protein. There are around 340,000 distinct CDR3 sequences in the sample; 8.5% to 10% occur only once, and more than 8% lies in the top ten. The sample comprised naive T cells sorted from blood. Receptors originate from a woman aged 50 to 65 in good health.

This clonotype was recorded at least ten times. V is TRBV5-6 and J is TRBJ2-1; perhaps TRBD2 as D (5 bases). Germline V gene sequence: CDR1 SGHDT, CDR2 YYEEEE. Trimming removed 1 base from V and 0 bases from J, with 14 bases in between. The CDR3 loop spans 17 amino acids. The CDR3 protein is CASSLWLGSPSYNEQFF. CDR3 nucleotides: TGTGCCAGCAGCTTGTGGTTAGGGAGCCCCTCCTACAATGAGCAGTTCTTC.

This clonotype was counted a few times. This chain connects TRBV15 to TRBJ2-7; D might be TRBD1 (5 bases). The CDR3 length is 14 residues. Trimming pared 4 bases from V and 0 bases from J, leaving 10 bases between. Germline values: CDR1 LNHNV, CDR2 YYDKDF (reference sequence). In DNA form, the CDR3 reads TGTGCCACCAGCAACAGGCCCCCCTCCTACGAGCAGTACTTC. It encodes CATSNRPPSYEQYF.

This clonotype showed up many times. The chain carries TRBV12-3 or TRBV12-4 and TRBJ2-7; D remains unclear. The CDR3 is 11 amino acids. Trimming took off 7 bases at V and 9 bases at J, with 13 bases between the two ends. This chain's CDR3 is CASTGGFGQYF. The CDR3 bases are TGTGCCAGCACCGGCGGTTTCGGGCAGTACTTC.

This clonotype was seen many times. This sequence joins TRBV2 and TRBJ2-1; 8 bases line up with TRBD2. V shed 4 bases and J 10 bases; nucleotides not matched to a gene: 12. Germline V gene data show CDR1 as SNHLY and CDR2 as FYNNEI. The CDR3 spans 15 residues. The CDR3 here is CASSGPGGTSGEQFF. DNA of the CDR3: TGTGCCAGCAGTGGTCCGGGAGGGACGTCAGGGGAGCAGTTCTTC. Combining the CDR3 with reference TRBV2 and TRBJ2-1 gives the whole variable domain EPEVTQTPSHQVTQMGQEVILRCVPISNHLYFYWYRQILGQKVEFLVSFYNNEISEKSEIFDDQFSVERPDGSNFTLKIRSTKLEDSAMYFCASSGPGGTSGEQFFGPGTRLTVL.

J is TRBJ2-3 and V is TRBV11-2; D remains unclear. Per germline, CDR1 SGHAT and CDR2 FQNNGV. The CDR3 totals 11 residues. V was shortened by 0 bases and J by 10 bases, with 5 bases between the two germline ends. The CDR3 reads CASSLDGAQYF. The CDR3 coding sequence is TGTGCCAGCAGCTTAGACGGAGCGCAGTATTTT.

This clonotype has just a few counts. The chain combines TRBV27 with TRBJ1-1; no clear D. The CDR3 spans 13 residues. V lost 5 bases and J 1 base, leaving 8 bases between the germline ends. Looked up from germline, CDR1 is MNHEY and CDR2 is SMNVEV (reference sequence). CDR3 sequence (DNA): TGTGCCAGCAGTGCCGACGGGAACACTGAAGCTTTCTTT. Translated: CASSADGNTEAFF.

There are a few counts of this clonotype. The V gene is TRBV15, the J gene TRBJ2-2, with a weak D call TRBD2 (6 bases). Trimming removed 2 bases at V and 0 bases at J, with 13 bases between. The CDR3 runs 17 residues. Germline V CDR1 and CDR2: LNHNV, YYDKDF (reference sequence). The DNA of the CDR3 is TGTGCCACCAGCAGACCGAGTAGCGGCGCGAACACCGGGGAGCTGTTTTTT. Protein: CATSRPSSGANTGELFF.

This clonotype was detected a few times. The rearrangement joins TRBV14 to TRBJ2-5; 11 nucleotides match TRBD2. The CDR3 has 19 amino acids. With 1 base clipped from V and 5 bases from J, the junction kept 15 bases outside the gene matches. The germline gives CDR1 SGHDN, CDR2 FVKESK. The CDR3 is CASSQVSGLAGGVMETQYF. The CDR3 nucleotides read TGTGCCAGCAGCCAAGTGTCGGGGCTAGCGGGAGGAGTCATGGAGACCCAGTACTTC. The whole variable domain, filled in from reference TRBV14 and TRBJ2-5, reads EAGVTQFPSHSVIEKGQTVTLRCDPISGHDNLYWYRRVMGKEIKFLLHFVKESKQDESGMPNNRFLAERTGGTYSTLKVQPAELEDSGVYFCASSQVSGLAGGVMETQYFGPGTRLLVL.

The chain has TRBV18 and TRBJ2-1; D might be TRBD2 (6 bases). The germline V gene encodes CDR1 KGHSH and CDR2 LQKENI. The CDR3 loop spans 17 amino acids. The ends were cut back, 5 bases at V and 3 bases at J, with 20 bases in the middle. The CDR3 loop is CASSWWPTGLSYNEQFF. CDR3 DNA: TGTGCCAGCTCATGGTGGCCTACGGGACTGAGCTACAATGAGCAGTTCTTC.

As DNA, the CDR3 is TGTGCCAGCAGCTTAGGCGCGATCTACGAGCAGTACTTC. It codes for CASSLGAIYEQYF. This chain links TRBV7-6 with TRBJ2-7; D gene uncertain. Germline CDR1 reads SGHVS; CDR2 reads FNYEAQ. V was trimmed by 1 base and J by 3 bases, leaving 7 bases between them. The CDR3 consists of 13 residues.

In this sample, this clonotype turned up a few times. The chain's CDR3 is CASSLNLQGSYGYTF. CDR3 coding DNA: TGTGCCAGCAGTTTAAATCTGCAGGGCTCCTATGGCTACACCTTC. The rearrangement links TRBV12-3 or TRBV12-4 to TRBJ1-2, with D possibly being TRBD1 (5 bases). The CDR3 runs 15 residues. V lost 2 bases to trimming and J lost 4 bases, with 14 bases between them.

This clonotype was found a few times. The CDR3 region has the DNA TGTGCCAGCAGTTTAGGAAAGGCTCTTCCCTATGGCTACACCTTC. It is translated as CASSLGKALPYGYTF. V is TRBV27 and J is TRBJ1-2; D is unclear. The V and J ends lost 2 bases and 4 bases respectively, with 14 bases between them. Germline-derived CDR1 and CDR2 are MNHEY and SMNVEV (reference sequence). This CDR3 comprises 15 residues.

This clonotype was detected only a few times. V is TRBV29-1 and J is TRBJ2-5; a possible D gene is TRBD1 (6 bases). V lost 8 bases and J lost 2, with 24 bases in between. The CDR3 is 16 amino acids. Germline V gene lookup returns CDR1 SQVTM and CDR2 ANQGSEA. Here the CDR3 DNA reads TGCAGCCGTTCCAAACAGGGATTACGACAACAAGAGACCCAGTACTTC. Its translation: CSRSKQGLRQQETQYF. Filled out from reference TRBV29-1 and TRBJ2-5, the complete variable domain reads SAVISQKPSRDICQRGTSLTIQCQVDSQVTMMFWYRQQPGQSLTLIATANQGSEATYESGFVIDKFPISRPNLTFSTLTVSNMSPEDSSIYLCSRSKQGLRQQETQYFGPGTRLLVL.